The following is a T cell receptor (beta chain) sequence with its context. What it recognizes is unknown. The entry originates in a study of cytomegalovirus exposure and HLA in healthy donors. Study summary: Earlier, about 179 million T cells were analyzed, and some 120 million unique TCR beta sequences were found among them.

Healthy bone marrow donors made up the donors. Germline V lookup: CDR1 SGHRS, CDR2 YFSETQ. The CDR3 totals 16 residues. With 0 bases removed from V and 3 bases from J, the gap between germline ends came to 15 bases. PCR was performed using 60 Vbeta and 13 Jbeta primers. Assay: immunoSEQ multiplex PCR; the TCRdb copy retains only in-frame clones and omits some. Its listing shows 130,000 to 150,000 clones. General observations from the study: Clonal expansion was found to be greater in HLA-associated TCR beta chains than in equally common others in a later analysis. Later analysis identified a missense DCLRE1C variant that was linked to TCR beta V- and J-gene trimming.

Sequenced: PBMCs. The J gene is TRBJ1-1, the V gene TRBV5-1; D is uncertain. The sequence derives from a man aged 40-55 years in good health and CMV-seronegative. The CDR3 DNA follows: TGCGCCAGCAGCTTGGCGAGCCAGGCCTCTCACACTGAAGCTTTCTTT. Its protein product is CASSLASQASHTEAFF.